This T cell receptor (beta chain) came from a study of blood T cell repertoires in COVID-19. There are 14 residues in the CDR3. The V end lost 0 bases, the J end lost 2 bases, and 5 bases lay between the germline ends. Germline assignment: CDR1 SGHRS and CDR2 YFSETQ. Libraries were prepared by immunoSEQ multiplex PCR; TCRdb keeps only in-frame clonotypes and omits some of them. The table shows about 220,000 clones, with approximately 81% occurring only once. The sequence came from a woman aged 60-75 years who had recovered from COVID-19. The chain links TRBV5-1 to TRBJ2-2; D is unresolved. Sequencing was carried out using peripheral blood. The DNA for the CDR3 is TGCGCCAGCAGCTTGGCCCAAAACACCGGGGAGCTGTTTTTT. Amino acids: CASSLAQNTGELFF.